This TCR beta chain comes out of a study of T-cell reconstitution after alpha-beta-depleted transplantation in children (dated by TCRdb to 2016 to 2017). About the full investigation: Using TCR repertoire profiling, the study followed T-cell immune reconstitution in a quantitative way in children after TCRalphabeta/CD19-depleted allogeneic hematopoietic cell transplantation. The full study reports these points: In some patients, the high TCRbeta diversity seen at day 60 was put down to recipient T cells and intrathymic progenitors that had survived conditioning. About two months after transplant, the apparently early recovery of alphabetaT-cell counts reportedly depended on just several hundred clones that had expanded rapidly and came from non-depleted graft cells. Over the following months the frequencies of hyperexpanded clones went down, and after one year T-cell counts and TCRbeta diversity were mostly credited to newly produced T cells.

This clonotype was seen a handful of times. The specificity of this receptor is unknown. No base qualities exist here, and no much larger clone lies one base off it. Libraries were built with PCR. Instrument on record: Illumina HiSeq 2500. Molecular barcoding was employed in the preparation of TCR libraries, with unique molecular identifiers being used to normalize TCRbeta repertoire quantification. Starting from the raw public reads, TCRdb applied fastp trimming at Q25, assembled clones with MiXCR and retained in-frame beta chains. Each CDR3 protein gets just one entry, which takes the most common genes and DNA from the rows behind it. The sample contains 250,000 to 400,000 distinct CDR3 sequences, 20% to 30% of them found a single time. The ten largest clones add up to approximately 11% of the sample. Sequences DFQATT (CDR1) and SNEGSKA (CDR2) are obtained from the germline V gene (reference sequence). V is pruned by 3 bases and J by 0 bases, leaving 11 bases of the junction without a gene match. The CDR3 spans 16 residues, from the cysteine through the phenylalanine. Only CDR3 DNA is held: 48 bases, read in frame from base 1.

The intended sense of this specimen's treatment or condition label: allogeneic hematopoietic cell transplantation with graft depleted of TCRalphabeta T cells and CD19 B cells. Transplant recipients were children who received TCRalphabeta/CD19-depleted allogeneic hematopoietic cell grafts. The sequenced sample was PBMCs, mostly from graft donor cells, obtained 180 days after TCRalphabeta/CD19-depleted stem cell transplant. The chain is encoded by TRBV20-1 joined to TRBJ2-7; 7 bases in the middle match TRBD1. This sequence was found in a male patient younger than 18 who had a stem cell transplant for acute lymphoblastic leukemia, so the T cells may come from the graft donor. The DNA sequence follows: TGCAGTGCTAGGCACTCACAGGGGACCCTCTCCTACGAGCAGTACTTC. Translated, this gives CSARHSQGTLSYEQYF.